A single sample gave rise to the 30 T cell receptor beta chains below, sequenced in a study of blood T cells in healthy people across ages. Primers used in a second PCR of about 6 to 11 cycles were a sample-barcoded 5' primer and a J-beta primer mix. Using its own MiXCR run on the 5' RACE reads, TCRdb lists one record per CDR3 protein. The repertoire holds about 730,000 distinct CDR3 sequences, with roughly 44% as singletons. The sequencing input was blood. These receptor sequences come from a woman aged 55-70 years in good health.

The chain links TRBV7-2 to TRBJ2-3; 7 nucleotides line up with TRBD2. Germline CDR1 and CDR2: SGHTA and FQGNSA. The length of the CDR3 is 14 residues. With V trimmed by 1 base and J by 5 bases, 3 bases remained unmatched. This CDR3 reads CASSLGSSGDTQYF. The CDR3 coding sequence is TGTGCCAGCAGCTTAGGGTCTAGCGGAGATACGCAGTATTTT.

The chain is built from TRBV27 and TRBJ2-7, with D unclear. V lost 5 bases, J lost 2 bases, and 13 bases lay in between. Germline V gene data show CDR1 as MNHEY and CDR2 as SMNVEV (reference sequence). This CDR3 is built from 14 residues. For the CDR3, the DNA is TGTGCCAGCAGTAGAGGCAGGACCGCCTACGAGCAGTACTTC. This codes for CASSRGRTAYEQYF.

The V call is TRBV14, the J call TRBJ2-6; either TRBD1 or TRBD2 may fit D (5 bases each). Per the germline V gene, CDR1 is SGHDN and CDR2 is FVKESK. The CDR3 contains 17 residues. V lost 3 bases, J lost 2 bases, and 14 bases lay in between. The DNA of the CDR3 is TGTGCCAGCAGCCATTACGGGGCGCTGACTGGGGCCAACGTCCTGACTTTC. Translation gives CASSHYGALTGANVLTF. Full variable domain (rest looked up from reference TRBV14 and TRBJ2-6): EAGVTQFPSHSVIEKGQTVTLRCDPISGHDNLYWYRRVMGKEIKFLLHFVKESKQDESGMPNNRFLAERTGGTYSTLKVQPAELEDSGVYFCASSHYGALTGANVLTFGAGSRLTVL.

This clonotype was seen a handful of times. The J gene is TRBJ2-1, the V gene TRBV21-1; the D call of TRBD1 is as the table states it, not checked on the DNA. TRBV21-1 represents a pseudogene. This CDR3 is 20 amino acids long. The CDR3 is CASSAPGTAPIFVFPNEQFF. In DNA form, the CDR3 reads TGTGCCAGCAGCGCGCCCGGGACAGCCCCCATCTTCGTCTTCCCCAATGAGCAGTTCTTC.

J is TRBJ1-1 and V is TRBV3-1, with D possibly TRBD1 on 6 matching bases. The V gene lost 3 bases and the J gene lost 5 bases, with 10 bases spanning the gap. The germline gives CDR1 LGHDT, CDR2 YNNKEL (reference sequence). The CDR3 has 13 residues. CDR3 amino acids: CASSQNRVTEAFF. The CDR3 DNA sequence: TGTGCCAGCAGCCAGAACAGGGTAACTGAAGCTTTCTTT. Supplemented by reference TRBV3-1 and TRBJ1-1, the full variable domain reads DTAVSQTPKYLVTQMGNDKSIKCEQNLGHDTMYWYKQDSKKFLKIMFSYNNKELIINETVPNRFSPKSPDKAHLNLHINSLELGDSAVYFCASSQNRVTEAFFGQGTRLTVV.

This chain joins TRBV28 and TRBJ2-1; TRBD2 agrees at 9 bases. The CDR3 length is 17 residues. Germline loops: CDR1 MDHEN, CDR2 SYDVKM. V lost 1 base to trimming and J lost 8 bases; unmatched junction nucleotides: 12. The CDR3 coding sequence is TGTGCCAGCAGTTTATTAGAGGCGGGAGGGCCGGGTGATGAGCAGTTCTTC. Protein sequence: CASSLLEAGGPGDEQFF.

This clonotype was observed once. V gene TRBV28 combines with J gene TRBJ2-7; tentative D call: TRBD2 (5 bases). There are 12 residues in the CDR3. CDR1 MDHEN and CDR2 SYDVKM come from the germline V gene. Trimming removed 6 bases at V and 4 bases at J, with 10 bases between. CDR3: CASRLQRYEQYF. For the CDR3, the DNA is TGTGCCAGCAGGCTACAGCGGTACGAGCAGTACTTC.

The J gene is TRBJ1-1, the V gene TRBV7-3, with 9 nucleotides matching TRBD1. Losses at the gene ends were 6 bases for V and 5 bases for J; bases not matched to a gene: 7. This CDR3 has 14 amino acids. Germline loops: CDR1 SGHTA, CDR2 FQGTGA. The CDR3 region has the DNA TGTGCCAGCAGGCAAAACAGGGGGCGAACTGAAGCTTTCTTT. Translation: CASRQNRGRTEAFF.

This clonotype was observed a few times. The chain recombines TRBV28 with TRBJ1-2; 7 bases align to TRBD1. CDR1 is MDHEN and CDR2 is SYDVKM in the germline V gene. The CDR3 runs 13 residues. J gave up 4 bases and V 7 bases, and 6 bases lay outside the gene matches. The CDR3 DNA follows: TGTGCCAGCACTACGGGACAGCCCTATGGCTACACCTTC. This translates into CASTTGQPYGYTF.

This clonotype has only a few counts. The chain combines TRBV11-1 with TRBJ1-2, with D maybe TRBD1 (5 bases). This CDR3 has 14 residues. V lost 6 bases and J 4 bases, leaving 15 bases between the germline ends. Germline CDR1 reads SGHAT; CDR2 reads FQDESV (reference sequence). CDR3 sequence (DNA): TGTGCCAGCAGTCGCACGTCGAGGGGCTATGGCTACACCTTC. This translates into CASSRTSRGYGYTF.

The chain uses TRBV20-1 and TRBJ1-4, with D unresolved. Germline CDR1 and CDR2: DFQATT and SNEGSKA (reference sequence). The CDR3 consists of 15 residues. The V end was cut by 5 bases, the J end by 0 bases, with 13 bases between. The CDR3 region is CSAPLFGSTNEKLFF. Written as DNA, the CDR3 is TGCAGTGCTCCTCTCTTTGGGTCAACTAATGAAAAACTGTTTTTT.

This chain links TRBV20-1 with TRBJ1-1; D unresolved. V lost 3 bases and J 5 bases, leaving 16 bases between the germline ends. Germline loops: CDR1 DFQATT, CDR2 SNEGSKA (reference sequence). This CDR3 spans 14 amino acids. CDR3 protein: CSASSNPGLTEAFF. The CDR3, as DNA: TGCAGTGCTAGTTCTAATCCTGGTTTAACTGAAGCTTTCTTT.

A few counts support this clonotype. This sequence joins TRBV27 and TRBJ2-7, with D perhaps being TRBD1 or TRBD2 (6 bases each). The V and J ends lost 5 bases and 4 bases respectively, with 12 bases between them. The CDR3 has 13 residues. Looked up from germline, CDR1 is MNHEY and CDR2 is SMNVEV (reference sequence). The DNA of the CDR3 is TGTGCCAGCAGTGCGGGACACAGATACGAGCAGTACTTC. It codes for CASSAGHRYEQYF.

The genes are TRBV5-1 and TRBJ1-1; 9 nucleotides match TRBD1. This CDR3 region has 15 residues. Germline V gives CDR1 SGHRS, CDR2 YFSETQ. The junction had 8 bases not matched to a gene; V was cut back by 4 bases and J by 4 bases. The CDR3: CASSGDRAAATEAFF. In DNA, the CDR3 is TGCGCCAGCAGCGGGGACAGGGCCGCGGCCACTGAAGCTTTCTTT.

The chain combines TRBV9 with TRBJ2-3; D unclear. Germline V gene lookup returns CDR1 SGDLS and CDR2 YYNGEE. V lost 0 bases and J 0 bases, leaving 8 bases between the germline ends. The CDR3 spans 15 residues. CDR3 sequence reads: CASSVAGHSTDTQYF. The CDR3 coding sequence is TGTGCCAGCAGCGTAGCAGGCCACAGCACAGATACGCAGTATTTT.

CDR3 sequence: CSPGGATDTQYF. In nucleotides, the CDR3 is TGCAGTCCAGGGGGCGCAACAGATACGCAGTATTTT. The rearrangement uses TRBV20-1 and TRBJ2-3, with 8 bases matching TRBD1. V lost 8 bases, J lost 3 bases, and 4 bases stayed unmatched. Germline-derived CDR1 and CDR2 are DFQATT and SNEGSKA (reference sequence). The CDR3 spans 12 residues.

The CDR3 DNA reads TGTGCCAGCTCCCCGGACAGGGATCCTAAGCACTACGAGCAGTACTTC. Encoded protein: CASSPDRDPKHYEQYF. The chain is built from TRBV18 and TRBJ2-7; the match to TRBD1 covers 8 bases. Germline V CDR1 and CDR2: KGHSH, LQKENI. CDR3 size: 16 residues. V dropped 6 bases and J dropped 3; count of bases not matched to a gene: 13.

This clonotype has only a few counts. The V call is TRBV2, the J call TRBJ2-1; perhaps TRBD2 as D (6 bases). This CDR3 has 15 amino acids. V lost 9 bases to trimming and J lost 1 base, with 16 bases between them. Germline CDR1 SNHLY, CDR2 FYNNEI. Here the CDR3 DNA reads TGTGCCAGACAGACTGGGCGGGGATCCTACAATGAGCAGTTCTTC. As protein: CARQTGRGSYNEQFF.

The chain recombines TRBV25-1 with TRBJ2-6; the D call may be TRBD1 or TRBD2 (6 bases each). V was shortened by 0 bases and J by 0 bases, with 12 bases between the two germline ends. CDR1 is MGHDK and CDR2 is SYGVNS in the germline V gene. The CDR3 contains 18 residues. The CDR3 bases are TGTGCCAGCAGTGAATATGAAGGGGGGAGCTCTGGGGCCAACGTCCTGACTTTC. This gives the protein CASSEYEGGSSGANVLTF.

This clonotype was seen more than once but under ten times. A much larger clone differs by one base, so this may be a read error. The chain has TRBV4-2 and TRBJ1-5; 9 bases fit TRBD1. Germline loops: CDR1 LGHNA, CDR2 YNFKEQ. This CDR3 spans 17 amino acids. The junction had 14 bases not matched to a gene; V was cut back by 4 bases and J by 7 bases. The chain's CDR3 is CASSPSGGQGSGQPQHF. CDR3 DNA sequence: TGTGCCAGCAGCCCCTCTGGGGGACAGGGTTCGGGGCAGCCCCAGCATTTT.

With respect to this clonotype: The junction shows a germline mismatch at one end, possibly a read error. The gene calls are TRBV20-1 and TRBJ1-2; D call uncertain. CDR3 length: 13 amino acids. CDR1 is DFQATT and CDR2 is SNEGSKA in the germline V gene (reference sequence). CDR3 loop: CSATPPQLYGHTF. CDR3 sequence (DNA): TGCAGTGCTACCCCCCCCCAGCTCTATGGCCACACCTTC.

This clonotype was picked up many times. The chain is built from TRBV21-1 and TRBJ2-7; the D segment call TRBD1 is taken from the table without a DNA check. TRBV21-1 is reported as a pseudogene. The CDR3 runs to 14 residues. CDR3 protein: CASSKIGTVYEQYF. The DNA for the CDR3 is TGTGCCAGCAGCAAAATTGGGACAGTCTACGAGCAGTACTTC.

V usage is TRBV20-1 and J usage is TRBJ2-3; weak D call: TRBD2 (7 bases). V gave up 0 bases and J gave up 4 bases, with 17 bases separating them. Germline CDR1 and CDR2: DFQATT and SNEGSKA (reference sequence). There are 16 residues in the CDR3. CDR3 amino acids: CSARDRGGGVADTQYF. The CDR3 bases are TGCAGTGCTAGAGATAGAGGGGGGGGCGTCGCAGATACGCAGTATTTT.

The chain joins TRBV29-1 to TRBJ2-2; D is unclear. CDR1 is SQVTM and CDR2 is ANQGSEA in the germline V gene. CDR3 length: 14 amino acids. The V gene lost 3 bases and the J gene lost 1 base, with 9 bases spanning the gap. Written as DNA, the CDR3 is TGCAGCGTTGAGTCCCTAGGGAACACCGGGGAGCTGTTTTTT. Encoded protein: CSVESLGNTGELFF.

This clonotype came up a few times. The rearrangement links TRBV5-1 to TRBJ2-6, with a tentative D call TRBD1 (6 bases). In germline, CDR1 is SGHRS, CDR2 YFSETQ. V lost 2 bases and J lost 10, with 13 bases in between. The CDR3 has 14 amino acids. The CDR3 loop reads CASSFSGAANVLTF. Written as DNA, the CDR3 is TGCGCCAGCAGCTTCTCAGGGGCCGCAAACGTCCTGACTTTC.

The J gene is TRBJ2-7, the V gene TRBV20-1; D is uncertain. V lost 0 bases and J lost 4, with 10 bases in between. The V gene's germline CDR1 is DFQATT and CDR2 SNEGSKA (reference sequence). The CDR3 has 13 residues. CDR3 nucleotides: TGCAGTGCTAGAGATTTGGTGGATTACGAGCAGTACTTC. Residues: CSARDLVDYEQYF.

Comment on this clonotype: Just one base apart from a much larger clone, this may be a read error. The CDR3 is CSIALVGEYEQYF. For the CDR3, the DNA is TGCAGCATTGCCCTGGTGGGGGAGTACGAGCAGTACTTC. The rearrangement joins TRBV29-1 to TRBJ2-7, with D perhaps given as TRBD1 or TRBD2 (5 bases each). Germline V gene sequence: CDR1 SQVTM, CDR2 ANQGSEA. CDR3 length: 13 residues. Trimming pared 8 bases from V and 4 bases from J, leaving 18 bases between.

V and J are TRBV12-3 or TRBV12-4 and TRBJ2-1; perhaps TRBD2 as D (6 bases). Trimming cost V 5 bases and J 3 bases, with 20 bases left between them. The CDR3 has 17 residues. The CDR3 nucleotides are TGTGCCAGCAGTCTAGAGGCCCTCGGGGGTAACTACAATGAGCAGTTCTTC. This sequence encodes CASSLEALGGNYNEQFF.

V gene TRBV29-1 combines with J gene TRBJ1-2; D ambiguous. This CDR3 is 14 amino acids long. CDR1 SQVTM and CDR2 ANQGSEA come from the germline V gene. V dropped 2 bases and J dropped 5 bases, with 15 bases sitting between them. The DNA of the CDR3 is TGCAGCGTTGAACCCCCCGGGAAACTATATGGCTACACCTTC. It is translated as CSVEPPGKLYGYTF.

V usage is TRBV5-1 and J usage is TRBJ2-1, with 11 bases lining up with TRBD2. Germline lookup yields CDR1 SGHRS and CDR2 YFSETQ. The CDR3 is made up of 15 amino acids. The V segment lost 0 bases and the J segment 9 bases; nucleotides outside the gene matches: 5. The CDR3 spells CASSLARLAGGEQFF. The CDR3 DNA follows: TGCGCCAGCAGCTTGGCCCGGCTAGCGGGAGGTGAGCAGTTCTTC. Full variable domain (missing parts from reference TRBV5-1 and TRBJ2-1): KAGVTQTPRYLIKTRGQQVTLSCSPISGHRSVSWYQQTPGQGLQFLFEYFSETQRNKGNFPGRFSGRQFSNSRSEMNVSTLELGDSALYLCASSLARLAGGEQFFGPGTRLTVL.